The 24 T cell receptor beta chains below were found in one sample sequenced in a study of blood T cell repertoires in COVID-19. Method: immunoSEQ multiplex PCR; TCRdb's copy keeps in-frame clones and lacks some. This table holds approximately 100,000 clones, approximately 79% found once. Sequenced sample: peripheral blood. Receptors originate from a man aged 65 to 85 with active or convalescent COVID-19.

The genes are TRBV10-3 and TRBJ2-7, with TRBD1 matching over 7 bases. The CDR3 extends over 15 amino acids. V dropped 2 bases and J dropped 2; count of bases not matched to a gene: 6. Per the germline V gene, CDR1 is ENHRY and CDR2 is SYGVKD. CDR3 region: CAISEAYGQAYEQYF. The CDR3 DNA reads TGTGCCATCAGTGAGGCATATGGACAGGCCTACGAGCAGTACTTC.

V and J are TRBV18 and TRBJ2-5; TRBD1 might be the D (6 bases). V was cut by 6 bases and J by 1 base, with 9 bases left in between. Germline values: CDR1 KGHSH, CDR2 LQKENI. This CDR3 is 13 amino acids long. The CDR3 loop is CASSRGGQETQYF. DNA of the CDR3: TGTGCCAGCTCCCGAGGGGGCCAAGAGACCCAGTACTTC.

The table lists this clone with a count of one. The chain employs TRBV18 and TRBJ2-7; D might be TRBD1 (6 bases). The CDR3 totals 16 residues. Germline V gives CDR1 KGHSH, CDR2 LQKENI. V was shortened by 1 base and J by 5 bases, with 18 bases between the two germline ends. The CDR3 loop reads CASSPRLRTDANEQYF. DNA for the CDR3: TGTGCCAGCTCACCACGTCTTCGGACAGACGCCAACGAGCAGTACTTC.

V and J are TRBV11-2 and TRBJ2-5; 8 bases match TRBD2. The CDR3 spans 15 residues. Trimming cost V 5 bases and J 5 bases; bases outside gene matches: 10. Germline V gene lookup returns CDR1 SGHAT and CDR2 FQNNGV. CDR3 DNA sequence: TGTGCCAGCAGCAGAAACGGGGGGGTTAAGGAGACCCAGTACTTC. Protein product: CASSRNGGVKETQYF.

The DNA for the CDR3 is TGTGCCAGCAGCCGACAGTCTAGGAATCTCCCGGATACGCAGTATTTT. Residues: CASSRQSRNLPDTQYF. V gene TRBV2 combines with J gene TRBJ2-3; maybe TRBD1 (5 bases). The V and J ends lost 6 bases and 6 bases respectively, with 22 bases between them. This CDR3 is 16 amino acids long. Germline V gene sequence: CDR1 SNHLY, CDR2 FYNNEI.

The chain joins TRBV7-9 to TRBJ1-5; TRBD1 is a possible D gene (6 bases). Per the germline V gene, CDR1 is SEHNR and CDR2 is FQNEAQ (reference sequence). V was shortened by 7 bases and J by 5 bases, with 12 bases between the two germline ends. The CDR3 is made up of 13 amino acids. This CDR3 reads CASTAGVDQPQHF. CDR3 DNA: TGTGCCAGCACTGCAGGGGTTGATCAGCCCCAGCATTTT.

J is TRBJ1-2 and V is TRBV4-1, with D uncertain. The CDR3 consists of 13 residues. V lost 4 bases and J lost 4, with 10 bases in between. The germline gives CDR1 MGHRA, CDR2 YSYEKL. The CDR3 DNA follows: TGCGCCAGCAGCCCGGCACCGGGCTATGGCTACACCTTC. It specifies CASSPAPGYGYTF.

The rearrangement links TRBV30 to TRBJ1-3, with D perhaps TRBD1 (5 bases). From germline, CDR1 is GTSNPN and CDR2 SVGIG (reference sequence). Trimming pared 0 bases from V and 4 bases from J, leaving 13 bases between. This CDR3 comprises 15 residues. The CDR3 is CAWSVLGGGGNTIYF. The CDR3 DNA reads TGTGCCTGGAGTGTACTGGGTGGGGGGGGAAACACCATATATTTT.

V usage is TRBV6-6 and J usage is TRBJ1-2, with unresolved D. The germline gives CDR1 MNHNY, CDR2 SVGAGI (reference sequence). This CDR3 is built from 13 residues. With 2 bases removed from V and 5 bases from J, the gap between germline ends came to 9 bases. The CDR3 protein is CASSYLGSYGYTF. For the CDR3, the DNA is TGTGCCAGCAGTTACCTGGGGAGTTATGGCTACACCTTC.

The genes are TRBV5-4 and TRBJ1-1; the match to TRBD1 covers 10 bases. V lost 4 bases and J lost 1; bases outside the gene matches: 7. This CDR3 is built from 16 residues. Germline V lookup: CDR1 SGHNT, CDR2 YYREEE (reference sequence). The CDR3 nucleotides are TGTGCCAGCAGCCTCAGACAGGGGGCTCCGAACACTGAAGCTTTCTTT. Translated, it gives CASSLRQGAPNTEAFF.

This chain connects TRBV30 to TRBJ1-1; no definite D call. With 6 bases removed from V and 3 bases from J, the gap between germline ends came to 14 bases. This CDR3 is 13 amino acids long. Germline-derived CDR1 and CDR2 are GTSNPN and SVGIG (reference sequence). DNA of the CDR3: TGTGCCTGTGGCGAGCGAGAATACACTGAAGCTTTCTTT. Amino acid sequence: CACGEREYTEAFF.

This clone was counted once. CDR3 in amino acids: CAWSVHSGGGTDTQYF. CDR3 DNA: TGTGCCTGGAGTGTACACTCGGGGGGCGGCACAGATACGCAGTATTTT. The gene calls are TRBV30 and TRBJ2-3; tentative D call: TRBD2 (7 bases). V lost 0 bases, J lost 1 base, and 14 bases lay in between. CDR3 length: 16 amino acids. Germline CDR1 is GTSNPN and CDR2 is SVGIG (reference sequence).

The chain carries TRBV15 and TRBJ2-5; TRBD2 matches at 10 bases. V shed 0 bases and J 4 bases; nucleotides not matched to a gene: 14. Germline V gene data show CDR1 as LNHNV and CDR2 as YYDKDF (reference sequence). The CDR3 length is 19 residues. The CDR3 bases are TGTGCCACCAGCAGAGACGTGAGCGGGGGGGGGACCTCCAGAGAGACCCAGTACTTC. It translates to CATSRDVSGGGTSRETQYF.

Turning to this clone: A much larger clonotype is one base distant, so this may be a read error. The rearrangement uses TRBV5-1 and TRBJ1-1; D perhaps matches TRBD1 (6 bases). The CDR3 covers 14 residues. Looked up from germline, CDR1 is SGHRS and CDR2 is YFSETQ. The V end was cut by 0 bases, the J end by 1 base, with 7 bases between. The CDR3 DNA sequence: TGCGCCAGCAGCTTGGGACAGGCGAACACTGAAGCTTTCTTT. This sequence encodes CASSLGQANTEAFF.

The J gene is TRBJ2-2, the V gene TRBV10-3, with D possibly TRBD1 on 5 matching bases. V dropped 11 bases and J dropped 4 bases, with 11 bases sitting between them. Looked up from germline, CDR1 is ENHRY and CDR2 is SYGVKD. There are 12 residues in the CDR3. This CDR3 is CAASQGTGELFF. The CDR3 DNA sequence: TGTGCCGCCTCTCAGGGCACCGGGGAGCTGTTTTTT.

The gene calls are TRBV12-5 and TRBJ1-4; no reliable D call. Germline assignment: CDR1 LGHNT and CDR2 FRNRAP. This CDR3 spans 16 amino acids. Trimming shortened V by 0 bases and J by 2 bases, and 10 bases separated the two germline ends. The chain's CDR3 is CASGLVRTSTNEKLFF. The CDR3 DNA reads as TGTGCTAGTGGTTTGGTACGCACGAGTACTAATGAAAAACTGTTTTTT.

The chain links TRBV7-8 to TRBJ1-2; D is unclear. The CDR3 is made up of 15 amino acids. CDR1 is SGHVS, CDR2 FQNEAQ, per germline. V was shortened by 1 base and J by 5 bases, with 14 bases between the two germline ends. The CDR3: CASSLVGATGYGYTF. The CDR3 nucleotides read TGTGCCAGCAGCTTAGTAGGAGCCACGGGATATGGCTACACCTTC.

This clone was seen a handful of times. The chain couples TRBV4-1 to TRBJ1-6; no reliable D call. The germline V gene has CDR1 MGHRA and CDR2 YSYEKL. V was cut by 0 bases and J by 7 bases, with 4 bases left in between. The CDR3 totals 13 residues. As DNA, the CDR3 is TGCGCCAGCAGCCAAGATCTGAATTCACCCCTCCACTTT. This codes for CASSQDLNSPLHF.

Turning to this clone: Mismatch with germline at one junction end may stem from a read error. This chain uses TRBV30 with TRBJ2-1; D is undetermined. The CDR3 contains 12 residues. Germline V CDR1 and CDR2: GTSNPN, SVGIG (reference sequence). This CDR3 is CAWSVQYSEQFF. In DNA, the CDR3 is TGTGCCTGGAGTGTTCAGTACAGTGAGCAGTTCTTC.

The chain has TRBV12-3 or TRBV12-4 and TRBJ2-7; D unclear. Trimming removed 3 bases at V and 3 bases at J, with 6 bases between. This CDR3 is built from 12 residues. For the CDR3, the DNA is TGTGCCAGCAGTTTGCAGGACTACGAGCAGTACTTC. The encoded protein is CASSLQDYEQYF.

The gene calls are TRBV10-2 and TRBJ2-5, with D perhaps TRBD1 (5 bases). Trimming removed 11 bases from V and 7 bases from J, with 20 bases in between. The CDR3 totals 13 residues. The germline V gene encodes CDR1 WSHSY and CDR2 SAAADI. The CDR3, as DNA: TGCGCCGCTGGGGCCGCTTTTGAAGGGACCCAGTACTTC. It encodes CAAGAAFEGTQYF.

The rearrangement joins TRBV29-1 to TRBJ2-1, with 7 bases lining up with TRBD2. The germline CDR1 and CDR2 sequences are SQVTM and ANQGSEA. The CDR3 runs to 12 residues. V was pared by 8 bases and J by 8 bases, with 9 bases of the junction left unmatched. DNA of the CDR3: TGCAGCCTACTGGACCGGGGGGATGAGCAGTTCTTC. It translates to CSLLDRGDEQFF.

This CDR3 reads CASSGFGYFYTEAFF. CDR3 nucleotide sequence: TGTGCCAGCAGTGGATTCGGTTATTTCTACACTGAAGCTTTCTTT. The V and J genes are TRBV2 and TRBJ1-1; D gene uncertain. CDR3 length: 15 amino acids. CDR1 is SNHLY, CDR2 FYNNEI, per germline. The germline V and J ends were trimmed by 4 bases and 3 bases, with 15 bases remaining between them.

The chain employs TRBV11-2 and TRBJ1-2, with D perhaps matching TRBD1 (5 bases). The germline V gene has CDR1 SGHAT and CDR2 FQNNGV. Trimming took 0 bases from V and 6 from J, leaving 23 bases between them. The CDR3 totals 18 residues. The DNA of the CDR3 is TGTGCCAGCAGCTTAGATCAGGGCTGGTCAGGTGAATCGGATGGCTACACCTTC. It yields the protein CASSLDQGWSGESDGYTF.